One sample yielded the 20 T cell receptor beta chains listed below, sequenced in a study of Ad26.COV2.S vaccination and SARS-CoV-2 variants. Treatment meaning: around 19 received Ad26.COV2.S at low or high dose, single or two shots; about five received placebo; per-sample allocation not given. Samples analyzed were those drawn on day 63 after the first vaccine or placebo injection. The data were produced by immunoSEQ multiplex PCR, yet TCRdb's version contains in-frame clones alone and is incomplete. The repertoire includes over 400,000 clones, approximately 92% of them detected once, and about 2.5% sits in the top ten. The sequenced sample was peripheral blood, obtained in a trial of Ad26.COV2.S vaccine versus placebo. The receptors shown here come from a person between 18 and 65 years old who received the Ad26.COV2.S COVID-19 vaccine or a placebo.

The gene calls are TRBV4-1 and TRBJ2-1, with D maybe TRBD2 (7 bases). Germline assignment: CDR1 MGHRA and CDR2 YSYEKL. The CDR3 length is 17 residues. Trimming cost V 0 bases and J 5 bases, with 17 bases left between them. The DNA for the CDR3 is TGCGCCAGCAGCCAAGACTGGGGGGGCCGCCCGAACAATGAGCAGTTCTTC. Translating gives CASSQDWGGRPNNEQFF.

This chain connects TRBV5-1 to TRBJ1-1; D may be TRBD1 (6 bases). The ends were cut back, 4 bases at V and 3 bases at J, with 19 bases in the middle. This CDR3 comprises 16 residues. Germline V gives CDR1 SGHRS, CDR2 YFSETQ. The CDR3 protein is CASSGEQGIWYTEAFF. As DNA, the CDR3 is TGCGCCAGCAGCGGGGAACAGGGAATTTGGTACACTGAAGCTTTCTTT. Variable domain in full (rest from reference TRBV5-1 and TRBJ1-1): KAGVTQTPRYLIKTRGQQVTLSCSPISGHRSVSWYQQTPGQGLQFLFEYFSETQRNKGNFPGRFSGRQFSNSRSEMNVSTLELGDSALYLCASSGEQGIWYTEAFFGQGTRLTVV.

The CDR3 is CASSWTGILNSPLHF. In DNA, the CDR3 is TGTGCCAGCAGCTGGACCGGGATCCTTAATTCACCCCTCCACTTT. The chain links TRBV11-2 to TRBJ1-6; D is unclear. The CDR3 extends over 15 amino acids. Germline CDR1 and CDR2: SGHAT and FQNNGV. Trimming took off 4 bases at V and 6 bases at J, with 13 bases between the two ends.

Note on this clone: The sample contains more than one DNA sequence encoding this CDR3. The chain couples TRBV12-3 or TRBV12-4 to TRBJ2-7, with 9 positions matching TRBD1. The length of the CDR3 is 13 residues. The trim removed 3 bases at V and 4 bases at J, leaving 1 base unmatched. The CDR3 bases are TGTGCCAGCAGTTTGGGACAGGGATACGAGCAGTACGTC. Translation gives CASSLGQGYEQYV.

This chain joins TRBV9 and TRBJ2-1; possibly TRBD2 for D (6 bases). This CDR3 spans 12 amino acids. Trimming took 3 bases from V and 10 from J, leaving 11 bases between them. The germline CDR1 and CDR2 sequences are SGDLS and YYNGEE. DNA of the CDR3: TGTGCCAGCAGCGACCCCACTAGCGAGCAGTTCTTC. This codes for CASSDPTSEQFF.

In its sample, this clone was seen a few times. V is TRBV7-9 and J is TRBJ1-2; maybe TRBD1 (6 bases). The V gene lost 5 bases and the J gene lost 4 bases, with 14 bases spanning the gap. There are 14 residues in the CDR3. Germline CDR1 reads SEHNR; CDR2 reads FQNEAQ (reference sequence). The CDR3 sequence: CASSAQQGSYGYTF. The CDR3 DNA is TGTGCCAGCAGCGCCCAACAGGGTTCCTATGGCTACACCTTC.

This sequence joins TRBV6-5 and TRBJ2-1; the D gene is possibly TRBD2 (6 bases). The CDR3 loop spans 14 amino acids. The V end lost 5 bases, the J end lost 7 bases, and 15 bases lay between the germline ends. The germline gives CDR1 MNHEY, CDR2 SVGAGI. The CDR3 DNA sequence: TGTGCCAGCAGTAGACGCGAGGAGGGGAATGAGCAGTTCTTC. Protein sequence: CASSRREEGNEQFF.

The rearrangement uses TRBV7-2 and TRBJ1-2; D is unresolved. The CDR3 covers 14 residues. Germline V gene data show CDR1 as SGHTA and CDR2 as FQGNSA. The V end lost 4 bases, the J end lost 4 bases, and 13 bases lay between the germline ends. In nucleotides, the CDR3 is TGTGCCAGCAGCTCGCGGACGGCAGCCTATGGCTACACCTTC. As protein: CASSSRTAAYGYTF.

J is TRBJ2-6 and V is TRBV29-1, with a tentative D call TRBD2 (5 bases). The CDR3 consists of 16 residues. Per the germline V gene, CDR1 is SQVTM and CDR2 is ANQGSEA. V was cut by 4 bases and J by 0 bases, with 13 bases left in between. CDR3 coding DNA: TGCAGCGTTGGGACTGACGTGCACTCTGGGGCCAACGTCCTGACTTTC. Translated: CSVGTDVHSGANVLTF.

The CDR3: CASSPTRTFNTEAFF. The CDR3 DNA is TGTGCCAGCTCACCTACGCGGACGTTTAACACTGAAGCTTTCTTT. V usage is TRBV18 and J usage is TRBJ1-1; D unresolved. CDR1 and CDR2 (germline): KGHSH, LQKENI. The CDR3 is made up of 15 amino acids. The V end was cut by 3 bases, the J end by 2 bases, with 13 bases between.

This chain's CDR3 is CASSLDPGTTGNTIYF. The CDR3 DNA reads as TGCGCCAGCAGCTTGGATCCGGGAACGACTGGAAACACCATATATTTT. The chain couples TRBV5-1 to TRBJ1-3; no clear D. CDR1 is SGHRS and CDR2 is YFSETQ in the germline V gene. Trimming cost V 0 bases and J 2 bases, with 12 bases left between them. The CDR3 covers 16 residues.

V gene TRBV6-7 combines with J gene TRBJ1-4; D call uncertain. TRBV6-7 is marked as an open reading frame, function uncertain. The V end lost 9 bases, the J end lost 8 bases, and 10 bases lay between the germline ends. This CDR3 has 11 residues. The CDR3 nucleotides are TGTGCCAGGGCCCAAGAAGAAAAACTGTTTTTT. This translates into CARAQEEKLFF.

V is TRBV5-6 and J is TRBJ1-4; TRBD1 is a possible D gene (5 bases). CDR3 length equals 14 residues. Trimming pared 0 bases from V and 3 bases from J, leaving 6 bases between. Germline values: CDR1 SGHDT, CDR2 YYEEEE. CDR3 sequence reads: CASSLGGPNEKLFF. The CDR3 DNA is TGTGCCAGCAGCTTGGGGGGACCTAATGAAAAACTGTTTTTT.

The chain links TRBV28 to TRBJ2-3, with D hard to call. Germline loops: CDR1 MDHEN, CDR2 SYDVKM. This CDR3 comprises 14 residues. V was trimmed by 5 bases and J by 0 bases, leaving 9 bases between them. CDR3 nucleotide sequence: TGTGCCAGCAGTGCCCCGGACAGCACAGATACGCAGTATTTT. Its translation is CASSAPDSTDTQYF.

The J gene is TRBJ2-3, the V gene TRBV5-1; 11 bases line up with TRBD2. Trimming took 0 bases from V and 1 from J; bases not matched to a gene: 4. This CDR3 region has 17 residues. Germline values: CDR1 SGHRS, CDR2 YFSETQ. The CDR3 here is CASSLGLAGIGTDTQYF. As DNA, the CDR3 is TGCGCCAGCAGCTTGGGACTAGCGGGGATTGGCACAGATACGCAGTATTTT. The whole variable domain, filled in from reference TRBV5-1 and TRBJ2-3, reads KAGVTQTPRYLIKTRGQQVTLSCSPISGHRSVSWYQQTPGQGLQFLFEYFSETQRNKGNFPGRFSGRQFSNSRSEMNVSTLELGDSALYLCASSLGLAGIGTDTQYFGPGTRLTVL.

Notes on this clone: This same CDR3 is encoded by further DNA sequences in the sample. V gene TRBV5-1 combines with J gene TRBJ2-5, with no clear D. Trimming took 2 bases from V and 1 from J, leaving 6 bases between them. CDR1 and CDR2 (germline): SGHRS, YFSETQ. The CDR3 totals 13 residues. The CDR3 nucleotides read TGCGCCAGCAGCTTAGGCAGCCAAGAGACCCAGTACTTC. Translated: CASSLGSQETQYF.

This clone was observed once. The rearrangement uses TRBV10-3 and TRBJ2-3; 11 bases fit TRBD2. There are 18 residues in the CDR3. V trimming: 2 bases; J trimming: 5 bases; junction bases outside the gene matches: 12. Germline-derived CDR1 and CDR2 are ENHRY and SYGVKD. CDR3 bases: TGTGCCATCAGTGAGCGCGTAGCGGGAGGGTCGTTCGGAGATACGCAGTATTTT. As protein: CAISERVAGGSFGDTQYF.

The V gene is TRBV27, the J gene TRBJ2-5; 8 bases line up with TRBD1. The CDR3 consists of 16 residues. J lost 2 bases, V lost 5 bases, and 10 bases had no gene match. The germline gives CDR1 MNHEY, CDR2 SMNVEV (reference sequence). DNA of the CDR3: TGTGCCAGCAGTCCCAACAGGGGGGTGATTCAAGAGACCCAGTACTTC. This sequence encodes CASSPNRGVIQETQYF.

CDR3 loop: CASSLAQFPGPTYEQYF. The CDR3 coding sequence is TGTGCCAGCAGCTTAGCGCAATTTCCGGGACCTACCTACGAGCAGTACTTC. This sequence joins TRBV7-2 and TRBJ2-7; D is possibly TRBD1 or TRBD2 (5 bases each). V was shortened by 0 bases and J by 2 bases, with 17 bases between the two germline ends. The CDR3 is 17 amino acids. Germline CDR1 is SGHTA and CDR2 is FQGNSA. Based on the CDR3 plus reference TRBV7-2 and TRBJ2-7, the full variable domain is GAGVSQSPSNKVTEKGKDVELRCDPISGHTALYWYRQSLGQGLEFLIYFQGNSAPDKSGLPSDRFSAERTGGSVSTLTIQRTQQEDSAVYLCASSLAQFPGPTYEQYFGPGTRLTVT.

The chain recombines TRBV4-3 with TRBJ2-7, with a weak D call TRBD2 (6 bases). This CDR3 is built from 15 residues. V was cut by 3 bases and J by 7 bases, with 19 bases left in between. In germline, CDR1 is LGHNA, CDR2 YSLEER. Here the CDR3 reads CASSQLYKAGREQYF. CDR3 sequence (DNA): TGCGCCAGCAGCCAGCTTTATAAGGCGGGGAGAGAGCAGTACTTC.